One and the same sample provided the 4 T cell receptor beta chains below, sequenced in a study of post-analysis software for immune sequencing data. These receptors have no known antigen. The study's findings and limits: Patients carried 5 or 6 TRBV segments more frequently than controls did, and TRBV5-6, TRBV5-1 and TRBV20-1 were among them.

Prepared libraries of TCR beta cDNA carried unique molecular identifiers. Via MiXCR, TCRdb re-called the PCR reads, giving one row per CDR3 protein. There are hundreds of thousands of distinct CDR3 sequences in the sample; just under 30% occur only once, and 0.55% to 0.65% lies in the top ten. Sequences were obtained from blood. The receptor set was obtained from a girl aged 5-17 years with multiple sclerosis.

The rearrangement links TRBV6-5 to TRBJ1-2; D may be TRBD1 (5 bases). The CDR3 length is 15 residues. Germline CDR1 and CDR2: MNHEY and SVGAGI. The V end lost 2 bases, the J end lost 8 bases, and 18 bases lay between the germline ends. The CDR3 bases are TGTGCCAGCAGTTACGATGCCCGACAGCACCGGGGCTACACCTTC. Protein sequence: CASSYDARQHRGYTF.

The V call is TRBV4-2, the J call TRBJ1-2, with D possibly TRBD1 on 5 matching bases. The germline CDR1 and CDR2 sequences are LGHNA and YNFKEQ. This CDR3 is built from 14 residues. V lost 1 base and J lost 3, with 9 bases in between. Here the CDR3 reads CASSQGGRDYGYTF. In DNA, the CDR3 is TGTGCCAGCAGCCAAGGTGGCAGGGACTATGGCTACACCTTC.

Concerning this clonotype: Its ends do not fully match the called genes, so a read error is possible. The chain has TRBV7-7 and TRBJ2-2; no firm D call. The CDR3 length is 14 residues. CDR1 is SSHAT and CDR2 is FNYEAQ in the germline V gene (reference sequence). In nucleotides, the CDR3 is TGTGCTAGCAGCCTAAAGTCTTTAACCGGGGAGCTGTTTTTT. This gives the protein CASSLKSLTGELFF.

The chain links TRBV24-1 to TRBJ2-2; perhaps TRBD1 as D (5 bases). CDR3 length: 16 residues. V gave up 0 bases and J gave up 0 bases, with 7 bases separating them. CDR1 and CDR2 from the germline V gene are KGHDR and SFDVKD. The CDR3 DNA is TGTGCCACCAGTGATTTGCCGGACACGAACACCGGGGAGCTGTTTTTT. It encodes CATSDLPDTNTGELFF.